These T cell receptor beta chains were read from a single sample in a study of human T cells and chemical hapten exposure. TCRdb itself ran the RACE reads through MiXCR, one entry per CDR3 protein. The sample lists fewer than 300,000 distinct CDR3 sequences, approximately 8.6% seen once, with 2% to 2.5% in the top ten. The material sequenced was whole blood, taken in connection with sensitization to the hapten diphenylcyclopropenone (DPC). The receptors here all came from a woman in her thirties or forties with alopecia areata. Some clones in this sample may be carry-over from other donors' samples. CDR3s include the opening cysteine and the closing phenylalanine or tryptophan. Fields, in order: CDR3 length, V gene, J gene, D gene, clone size, CDR3 DNA, CDR3 protein. D genes are given only for firm matches. Clone size appears in some rows only: once, few, many, or a class for an expanded clone.

cdr3_length: 15; v_call: TRBV5-1; j_call: TRBJ2-7; d_call: TRBD1; clone_size: many; cdr3_nt: TGCGCCAGCAGCTGGGGGACAGGAAGCGGCTACGAGCAGTACTTC; cdr3_aa: CASSWGTGSGYEQYF
cdr3_length: 13; v_call: TRBV15; j_call: TRBJ1-2; d_call: .; clone_size: many; cdr3_nt: TGTGCCACCAGCCCTCTCGAGGCCAATGGCTACACCTTC; cdr3_aa: CATSPLEANGYTF
cdr3_length: 15; v_call: TRBV20-1; j_call: TRBJ1-1; d_call: .; clone_size: .; cdr3_nt: TGCAGTGCTAGAGATCTTGGCCAGGACAACACTGAAGCTTTCTTT; cdr3_aa: CSARDLGQDNTEAFF
cdr3_length: 15; v_call: TRBV12-3/TRBV12-4; j_call: TRBJ2-1; d_call: .; clone_size: .; cdr3_nt: TGTGCCAGCACCCTGACTAGGAGAGGGCGTTATGGGCAGTTCTTC; cdr3_aa: CASTLTRRGRYGQFF
cdr3_length: 13; v_call: TRBV12-3/TRBV12-4; j_call: TRBJ2-2; d_call: .; clone_size: few; cdr3_nt: TGTGCCAGCAGTTTTTGGGACACCGGGGAGCTGTTTTTT; cdr3_aa: CASSFWDTGELFF
cdr3_length: 12; v_call: TRBV7-9; j_call: TRBJ2-3; d_call: .; clone_size: few; cdr3_nt: TGTGCCAGCCAAGGGGTCACAGATACGCAGTATTTT; cdr3_aa: CASQGVTDTQYF
cdr3_length: 13; v_call: TRBV11-2; j_call: TRBJ2-1; d_call: .; clone_size: many; cdr3_nt: TGTGCCAGCAGCTTATCAGGGTTCGGTGAGCAGTTCTTC; cdr3_aa: CASSLSGFGEQFF
cdr3_length: 16; v_call: TRBV3-1; j_call: TRBJ2-3; d_call: .; clone_size: few; cdr3_nt: TGTGCCAGCAGCCCTCAAGGAGGCCTCCCCACAGATACGCAGTATTTT; cdr3_aa: CASSPQGGLPTDTQYF
cdr3_length: 21; v_call: TRBV5-1; j_call: TRBJ2-3; d_call: .; clone_size: many; cdr3_nt: TGCGCCAGCAGATTATACTCTCCCACCCGGGGGACCAGAGGCTCCCCTATGACGCAGTATTTT; cdr3_aa: CASRLYSPTRGTRGSPMTQYF
cdr3_length: 17; v_call: TRBV20-1; j_call: TRBJ2-1; d_call: TRBD2; clone_size: .; cdr3_nt: TGCAGTGCTAGAGATCACCCGCTCGGGACTAGCGGTAATGAGCAGTTCTTC; cdr3_aa: CSARDHPLGTSGNEQFF
cdr3_length: 17; v_call: TRBV5-1; j_call: TRBJ2-6; d_call: .; clone_size: .; cdr3_nt: TGCGCCAGCAGCTTGGATGAGGGTTTCGCCGGGGCCAACGTCCTGACTTTC; cdr3_aa: CASSLDEGFAGANVLTF
cdr3_length: 17; v_call: TRBV4-3; j_call: TRBJ2-2; d_call: .; clone_size: few; cdr3_nt: TGCGCCAGCAGCCAAGATCTGGGCGGAGGGCGCCCCGGGGAGCTGTTTTTT; cdr3_aa: CASSQDLGGGRPGELFF
cdr3_length: 13; v_call: TRBV29-1; j_call: TRBJ1-1; d_call: .; clone_size: many; cdr3_nt: TGCAGCGTTGAGGTGGGAGGAGGAACTGAAGCTTTCTTT; cdr3_aa: CSVEVGGGTEAFF
cdr3_length: 17; v_call: TRBV18; j_call: TRBJ2-2; d_call: .; clone_size: .; cdr3_nt: TGTGCCAGCTCACCATACGGGGGGCTTCCTGCCACCGGGGAGCTGTTTTTT; cdr3_aa: CASSPYGGLPATGELFF
cdr3_length: 14; v_call: TRBV6-2/TRBV6-3; j_call: TRBJ2-2; d_call: .; clone_size: many; cdr3_nt: TGTGCCAGCAGTCCGCGGACGAACACCGGGGAGCTGTTTTTT; cdr3_aa: CASSPRTNTGELFF
cdr3_length: 13; v_call: TRBV7-9; j_call: TRBJ1-1; d_call: TRBD1; clone_size: few; cdr3_nt: TGTGCCAGCACCTATATGACAGGGGCTGAAGCTTTCTTT; cdr3_aa: CASTYMTGAEAFF
cdr3_length: 13; v_call: TRBV28; j_call: TRBJ2-7; d_call: TRBD2; clone_size: .; cdr3_nt: TGTGCCAGCAGTTCGGGGGGACTCTACGAGCAGTACTTC; cdr3_aa: CASSSGGLYEQYF
cdr3_length: 14; v_call: TRBV12-3/TRBV12-4; j_call: TRBJ1-5; d_call: .; clone_size: many; cdr3_nt: TGTGCCAGCAGACCCTCAGGGCGCAATCAGCCCCAGCATTTT; cdr3_aa: CASRPSGRNQPQHF
cdr3_length: 15; v_call: TRBV28; j_call: TRBJ2-1; d_call: TRBD1; clone_size: few; cdr3_nt: TGTGCCAGCCACAGTCCGGGACAGCCCCTCAGGGAGCAGTTCTTC; cdr3_aa: CASHSPGQPLREQFF
cdr3_length: 15; v_call: TRBV25-1; j_call: TRBJ2-6; d_call: .; clone_size: many; cdr3_nt: TGTGCCAGCAGTGAAACTCGCTCTGGGGCCAACGTCCTGACTTTC; cdr3_aa: CASSETRSGANVLTF
cdr3_length: 13; v_call: TRBV20-1; j_call: TRBJ2-4; d_call: .; clone_size: .; cdr3_nt: TGCAGTGCTAGTGACTTAGCCAAAAACATTCAGTACTTC; cdr3_aa: CSASDLAKNIQYF
cdr3_length: 12; v_call: TRBV7-2; j_call: TRBJ2-7; d_call: .; clone_size: .; cdr3_nt: TGTGCCAGCAGCCCGACAGCCCACGAGCAGTACTTC; cdr3_aa: CASSPTAHEQYF
cdr3_length: 15; v_call: TRBV5-1; j_call: TRBJ2-3; d_call: TRBD2; clone_size: .; cdr3_nt: TGCGCCAGCAGCCCTAGCGGCCTTCGAGCAGATACGCAGTATTTT; cdr3_aa: CASSPSGLRADTQYF
cdr3_length: 18; v_call: TRBV6-2/TRBV6-3; j_call: TRBJ2-3; d_call: .; clone_size: .; cdr3_nt: TGTGCCAGCAGTTTTTCTTCCGCCCGGGACAATCTGAAGGATACGCAGTATTTT; cdr3_aa: CASSFSSARDNLKDTQYF
cdr3_length: 15; v_call: TRBV29-1; j_call: TRBJ2-3; d_call: TRBD1; clone_size: few; cdr3_nt: TGCAGCGTGGAGGCGGGACAGGAGTACCCAGATACGCAGTATTTT; cdr3_aa: CSVEAGQEYPDTQYF
cdr3_length: 13; v_call: TRBV11-2; j_call: TRBJ2-1; d_call: .; clone_size: few; cdr3_nt: TGTGCCAGCAGCTTAGCAGGGTCTTTGGCTAGGGTCTTC; cdr3_aa: CASSLAGSLARVF
cdr3_length: 17; v_call: TRBV6-5; j_call: TRBJ1-2; d_call: .; clone_size: .; cdr3_nt: TGTGCCAGCAGTTACCGGCACAGAGGAAGAGCTAACTATGGCTACACCTTC; cdr3_aa: CASSYRHRGRANYGYTF
cdr3_length: 14; v_call: TRBV6-2/TRBV6-3; j_call: TRBJ1-1; d_call: .; clone_size: many; cdr3_nt: TGTGCCAGCAGTCTGGGGGTGTTGAACACTGAAGCTTTCTTT; cdr3_aa: CASSLGVLNTEAFF
cdr3_length: 14; v_call: TRBV6-5; j_call: TRBJ1-1; d_call: .; clone_size: many; cdr3_nt: TGTGCCAGCAGTTACGCCCACAGGGAAACTGAAGCTTTCTTT; cdr3_aa: CASSYAHRETEAFF
cdr3_length: 15; v_call: TRBV2; j_call: TRBJ2-2; d_call: TRBD2; clone_size: many; cdr3_nt: TGTGCCAGCAGGGAAGTAGCGGGGTACACCGGGGAGCTGTTTTTT; cdr3_aa: CASREVAGYTGELFF
cdr3_length: 13; v_call: TRBV6-2/TRBV6-3; j_call: TRBJ1-1; d_call: .; clone_size: .; cdr3_nt: TGTGCCAGCACGCGAAAGGGATACACTGAAGCTTTCTTT; cdr3_aa: CASTRKGYTEAFF
cdr3_length: 17; v_call: TRBV30; j_call: TRBJ2-1; d_call: TRBD2; clone_size: few; cdr3_nt: TGTGCCTGGAGAGAACTTAGGACTAGCGGGAGAACAAATGAGCAGTTCTTC; cdr3_aa: CAWRELRTSGRTNEQFF
cdr3_length: 15; v_call: TRBV4-2; j_call: TRBJ2-7; d_call: .; clone_size: .; cdr3_nt: TGTGCCAGCAGCCCTGGCCGGCAGATCTCCTACGTGCAGTACTTC; cdr3_aa: CASSPGRQISYVQYF
cdr3_length: 14; v_call: TRBV20-1; j_call: TRBJ2-3; d_call: TRBD2; clone_size: many; cdr3_nt: TGCAGTGCTAGGGCGGCGGGAGGGTCAGATACGCAGTATTTT; cdr3_aa: CSARAAGGSDTQYF
cdr3_length: 15; v_call: TRBV7-9; j_call: TRBJ1-1; d_call: .; clone_size: .; cdr3_nt: TGTGCCAGCAGCCAACAATCGGCAGGTATCGGTGAAGCTTTCTTT; cdr3_aa: CASSQQSAGIGEAFF
cdr3_length: 17; v_call: TRBV5-6; j_call: TRBJ1-6; d_call: .; clone_size: .; cdr3_nt: TGTGCCAGCAGCCTGGGGGTACCGGGTCGCGGAGGAGCACCCCTCCACTTT; cdr3_aa: CASSLGVPGRGGAPLHF
cdr3_length: 14; v_call: TRBV6-2/TRBV6-3; j_call: TRBJ2-1; d_call: TRBD2; clone_size: many; cdr3_nt: TGTGCCAGCAAGGCTAGCGGGAGATCGAATGAGCAGTTCTTC; cdr3_aa: CASKASGRSNEQFF
cdr3_length: 15; v_call: TRBV7-2; j_call: TRBJ2-2; d_call: .; clone_size: .; cdr3_nt: TGTGCCAGCAGCTTGGGGCCCGAACCTACCGGGGAGCTGTTTTTT; cdr3_aa: CASSLGPEPTGELFF
cdr3_length: 12; v_call: TRBV10-3; j_call: TRBJ2-3; d_call: .; clone_size: .; cdr3_nt: TGTGCCAGTGGCCCGACCTGGGATACGCAGTATTTT; cdr3_aa: CASGPTWDTQYF
cdr3_length: 15; v_call: TRBV6-5; j_call: TRBJ1-5; d_call: .; clone_size: many; cdr3_nt: TGTGCCAGCAGCCGCGGACAGAATAGCAATCAGCCCCAGCATTTT; cdr3_aa: CASSRGQNSNQPQHF
cdr3_length: 13; v_call: TRBV20-1; j_call: TRBJ1-1; d_call: .; clone_size: .; cdr3_nt: TGCAGTGCTAGATCGACAGTGAACACTGAAGCTTTCTTT; cdr3_aa: CSARSTVNTEAFF
cdr3_length: 15; v_call: TRBV7-2; j_call: TRBJ1-1; d_call: .; clone_size: .; cdr3_nt: TGTGCCAGCAGCTTAGAAGTAGGGACGGTCACTGAAGCTTTCTTT; cdr3_aa: CASSLEVGTVTEAFF
cdr3_length: 14; v_call: TRBV7-2; j_call: TRBJ1-2; d_call: .; clone_size: .; cdr3_nt: TGTGCCAGCAGCTCCGACCTAGCTAACTATGGCTACACCTTC; cdr3_aa: CASSSDLANYGYTF
cdr3_length: 14; v_call: TRBV2; j_call: TRBJ2-2; d_call: TRBD2; clone_size: few; cdr3_nt: TGTGCCAGCACTAGCGGGAGGAGCACCGGGGAGCTGTTTTTT; cdr3_aa: CASTSGRSTGELFF
cdr3_length: 11; v_call: TRBV2; j_call: TRBJ1-1; d_call: .; clone_size: .; cdr3_nt: TGTGCCAGCAGTGAAGCGCTAGAAGCTTTCTTT; cdr3_aa: CASSEALEAFF
cdr3_length: 15; v_call: TRBV28; j_call: TRBJ1-5; d_call: .; clone_size: .; cdr3_nt: TGTGCCAGCAGTTTCCAGGGGTCGCGGAATCAGCCCCAGCATTTT; cdr3_aa: CASSFQGSRNQPQHF
cdr3_length: 14; v_call: TRBV3-1; j_call: TRBJ1-3; d_call: TRBD1; clone_size: many; cdr3_nt: TGTGCCAGCAGCCTACAGGGGTACGGAAACACCATATATTTT; cdr3_aa: CASSLQGYGNTIYF
cdr3_length: 13; v_call: TRBV16; j_call: TRBJ2-5; d_call: .; clone_size: many; cdr3_nt: TGTGCCAGCAGCCAAACCAGACAAGAGACCCAGTACTTC; cdr3_aa: CASSQTRQETQYF
cdr3_length: 15; v_call: TRBV12-3/TRBV12-4; j_call: TRBJ1-5; d_call: .; clone_size: few; cdr3_nt: TGTGCCAGCAGTTTAACAGGGCAAAGAAATCAGCCCCAGCATTTT; cdr3_aa: CASSLTGQRNQPQHF
cdr3_length: 15; v_call: TRBV12-3/TRBV12-4; j_call: TRBJ1-2; d_call: .; clone_size: few; cdr3_nt: TGTGCCAGCAGCCAGGGACGGCTGGGATCGAATGGCTACACCTTC; cdr3_aa: CASSQGRLGSNGYTF
cdr3_length: 17; v_call: TRBV15; j_call: TRBJ2-1; d_call: TRBD2; clone_size: few; cdr3_nt: TGTGCCACCAGCAGAGCGCCAGCTAGCGGGAGGGCTTGGGAGCAGTTCTTC; cdr3_aa: CATSRAPASGRAWEQFF
cdr3_length: 14; v_call: TRBV12-3/TRBV12-4; j_call: TRBJ1-1; d_call: .; clone_size: .; cdr3_nt: TGTGCCAGCACTCTTGGGCAGGGGAACACTGAAGCTTTCTTT; cdr3_aa: CASTLGQGNTEAFF
cdr3_length: 16; v_call: TRBV6-5; j_call: TRBJ1-2; d_call: .; clone_size: few; cdr3_nt: TGTGCCAGCAGTTACTCGACACGACGCCCAGGGTATGGCTACACCTTC; cdr3_aa: CASSYSTRRPGYGYTF
cdr3_length: 14; v_call: TRBV5-6; j_call: TRBJ2-7; d_call: .; clone_size: .; cdr3_nt: TGTGCCAGCAGCATCAGGTGGAGCTCCTACGAGCAGTACTTC; cdr3_aa: CASSIRWSSYEQYF
cdr3_length: 16; v_call: TRBV6-2/TRBV6-3; j_call: TRBJ1-5; d_call: .; clone_size: many; cdr3_nt: TGTGCCAGCAGTTACGATCTGGGTAGGAGGAATCAGCCCCAGCATTTT; cdr3_aa: CASSYDLGRRNQPQHF